Following are 30 T cell receptor beta chains from one sample sequenced in a study of blood T cell repertoires in COVID-19. Profiling relied on immunoSEQ multiplex PCR, and the TCRdb table lists in-frame clones only, not all of them. The repertoire consists of about 250,000 clones, with roughly 90% occurring once and the leading ten covering about 0.74%. Specimen: peripheral blood. Receptors originate from a woman in her twenties or thirties with acute or convalescent COVID-19.

This clone was seen more than once but under ten times. The gene calls are TRBV9 and TRBJ2-7, with 7 bases aligning to TRBD2. J lost 0 bases, V lost 1 base, and 1 base had no gene match. The germline V gene has CDR1 SGDLS and CDR2 YYNGEE. CDR3 size: 14 residues. The CDR3 bases are TGTGCCAGCAGCGTACTAGCGGCCTCCTACGAGCAGTACTTC. This translates into CASSVLAASYEQYF.

The V call is TRBV7-7, the J call TRBJ2-5; the match to TRBD2 covers 7 bases. The V and J ends lost 5 bases and 2 bases, in that order; junction bases with no gene match: 2. The CDR3 is 13 amino acids. Germline V gene data show CDR1 as SSHAT and CDR2 as FNYEAQ (reference sequence). CDR3 sequence: CASSGGVQETQYF. CDR3 DNA: TGTGCCAGCAGCGGGGGGGTACAAGAGACCCAGTACTTC.

The rearrangement links TRBV25-1 to TRBJ1-5; tentative D call: TRBD1 (6 bases). The CDR3 is made up of 14 amino acids. Trimming took 4 bases from V and 3 from J, leaving 10 bases between them. Germline assignment: CDR1 MGHDK and CDR2 SYGVNS. CDR3 bases: TGTGCCAGCAGTGTGACAGGAAACAATCAGCCCCAGCATTTT. It is translated as CASSVTGNNQPQHF.

This sequence joins TRBV5-1 and TRBJ2-2; 9 bases match TRBD2. The CDR3 extends over 16 amino acids. Germline V gene data show CDR1 as SGHRS and CDR2 as YFSETQ. V trimming: 0 bases; J trimming: 4 bases; junction bases outside the gene matches: 4. CDR3 coding DNA: TGCGCCAGCAGCTTGGGCGCTAGCGGGGCCACCGGGGAGCTGTTTTTT. Its translation is CASSLGASGATGELFF. Using reference TRBV5-1 and TRBJ2-2 for the parts outside the CDR3, the full variable domain is KAGVTQTPRYLIKTRGQQVTLSCSPISGHRSVSWYQQTPGQGLQFLFEYFSETQRNKGNFPGRFSGRQFSNSRSEMNVSTLELGDSALYLCASSLGASGATGELFFGEGSRLTVL.

With regard to this clone: An end of the junction differs from the germline gene, which may be a read error. The rearrangement uses TRBV6-1 and TRBJ2-2; D may be TRBD2 (7 bases). Germline V gene lookup returns CDR1 MNHNS and CDR2 SASEGT. CDR3 size: 16 residues. This chain's CDR3 is CASREGGLGNTGELFF. CDR3 DNA: TGTGCCAGCCGTGAGGGGGGGCTTGGGAACACCGGGGAGCTGTTTTTT.

The chain uses TRBV3-1 (or the pseudogene TRBV3-2) and TRBJ2-4, with TRBD2 matching over 14 bases. This CDR3 has 19 amino acids. Germline CDR1 reads LGHDT; CDR2 reads YNNKEL (reference sequence). The junction had 9 bases not matched to a gene; V was cut back by 1 base and J by 4 bases. CDR3 nucleotide sequence: TGTGCCAGCAGCCAAGTCGGGACTAGCGGGAGAGGGGTGAAAAACATTCAGTACTTC. Its protein product is CASSQVGTSGRGVKNIQYF.

The chain uses TRBV12-5 and TRBJ2-7; D perhaps matches TRBD2 (5 bases). V was cut by 4 bases and J by 3 bases, with 13 bases left in between. Germline values: CDR1 LGHNT, CDR2 FRNRAP. The CDR3 runs to 14 residues. In nucleotides, the CDR3 is TGTGCTAGTGGTTACCCAGGAGCGGACTACGAGCAGTACTTC. This translates into CASGYPGADYEQYF.

The CDR3 nucleotides read TGTGCCAGCAGCCAAGAGCGGGATTCACCCCTCCACTTT. Its translation: CASSQERDSPLHF. The rearrangement links TRBV4-2 to TRBJ1-6; the D is unclear. V dropped 0 bases and J dropped 8 bases, with 5 bases sitting between them. CDR3 length equals 13 residues. The germline V gene encodes CDR1 LGHNA and CDR2 YNFKEQ.

The V call is TRBV6-1, the J call TRBJ2-1; D perhaps matches TRBD1 (5 bases). Trimming shortened V by 2 bases and J by 4 bases, and 12 bases separated the two germline ends. CDR1 is MNHNS, CDR2 SASEGT, per germline. This CDR3 is 15 amino acids long. The CDR3 nucleotides read TGTGCCAGCAGTGAACCTTGGGCAGGGTACAATGAGCAGTTCTTC. Encoded protein: CASSEPWAGYNEQFF.

The chain couples TRBV4-1 to TRBJ2-3, with a weak D call TRBD2 (6 bases). CDR3 size: 15 residues. The germline V gene encodes CDR1 MGHRA and CDR2 YSYEKL. Trimming took off 0 bases at V and 6 bases at J, with 13 bases between the two ends. The CDR3 is CASSQDLSGGDTQYF. The DNA for the CDR3 is TGCGCCAGCAGCCAAGATCTATCTGGGGGGGATACGCAGTATTTT.

The genes are TRBV27 and TRBJ1-5, with D perhaps TRBD1 (5 bases). Germline V gene sequence: CDR1 MNHEY, CDR2 SMNVEV (reference sequence). The CDR3 contains 14 residues. V lost 0 bases and J lost 5, with 8 bases in between. The CDR3 sequence: CASSLSTAYQPQHF. The CDR3 DNA reads TGTGCCAGCAGTTTATCGACAGCCTATCAGCCCCAGCATTTT.

V and J are TRBV10-2 and TRBJ1-4; 9 bases align to TRBD1. Germline trimming cut 4 bases from V and 3 bases from J; bases unmatched to any gene: 0. CDR1 WSHSY and CDR2 SAAADI come from the germline V gene. This CDR3 region has 14 residues. The CDR3 spells CASSGTGANEKLFF. CDR3 sequence (DNA): TGCGCCAGCAGTGGGACAGGGGCTAATGAAAAACTGTTTTTT.

The CDR3 DNA is TGTGCCAGCAGCGTATCAGGGCAGAGATCCTACGAGCAGTACTTC. Protein: CASSVSGQRSYEQYF. V gene TRBV9 combines with J gene TRBJ2-7; tentative D call: TRBD1 (5 bases). CDR3 size: 15 residues. Trimming took off 1 base at V and 1 base at J, with 12 bases between the two ends. Germline values: CDR1 SGDLS, CDR2 YYNGEE. Full variable domain (missing parts from reference TRBV9 and TRBJ2-7): DSGVTQTPKHLITATGQRVTLRCSPRSGDLSVYWYQQSLDQGLQFLIQYYNGEERAKGNILERFSAQQFPDLHSELNLSSLELGDSALYFCASSVSGQRSYEQYFGPGTRLTVT.

The chain has TRBV3-1 (or the pseudogene TRBV3-2) and TRBJ1-5; maybe TRBD1 (5 bases). Germline CDR1 is LGHDT and CDR2 is YNNKEL (reference sequence). CDR3 length equals 16 residues. V lost 4 bases and J 1 base, leaving 14 bases between the germline ends. The CDR3 DNA is TGTGCCAGCAGCCCCAACAGGAGATTAAGCAATCAGCCCCAGCATTTT. It encodes CASSPNRRLSNQPQHF.

This clone showed up just a few times. The chain links TRBV2 to TRBJ1-1, with TRBD1 matching 10 bases. V was clipped by 6 bases and J by 7 bases; unmatched bases: 11. The CDR3 consists of 15 residues. From germline, CDR1 is SNHLY and CDR2 FYNNEI. The CDR3 DNA reads TGTGCCAGCAGCGCTATAGGGACAGGGGTGAGTGAAGCTTTCTTT. Translation: CASSAIGTGVSEAFF. Using reference TRBV2 and TRBJ1-1 for the parts outside the CDR3, the full variable domain is EPEVTQTPSHQVTQMGQEVILRCVPISNHLYFYWYRQILGQKVEFLVSFYNNEISEKSEIFDDQFSVERPDGSNFTLKIRSTKLEDSAMYFCASSAIGTGVSEAFFGQGTRLTVV.

The chain joins TRBV19 to TRBJ1-2; 9 bases align to TRBD1. Germline CDR1 LNHDA, CDR2 SQIVND (reference sequence). This CDR3 comprises 16 residues. J lost 5 bases, V lost 5 bases, and 12 bases had no gene match. The CDR3 DNA reads TGTGCCAGTAGTCTTGGACAGGGGCCCCCATTGTATGGCTACACCTTC. It yields the protein CASSLGQGPPLYGYTF.

J is TRBJ2-7 and V is TRBV4-1, with TRBD2 as a possible D gene (5 bases). Germline assignment: CDR1 MGHRA and CDR2 YSYEKL. V shed 1 base and J shed 2 bases, with 9 bases lying between them. CDR3 length equals 14 residues. The CDR3 DNA is TGCGCCAGCAGCCAAGGTTTGGGAGCCTACGAGCAGTACTTC. Translating gives CASSQGLGAYEQYF.

This chain joins TRBV27 and TRBJ1-1; 11 nucleotides agree with TRBD1. In germline, CDR1 is MNHEY, CDR2 SMNVEV (reference sequence). After removal of 5 bases from V and 5 bases from J, the junction contained 4 bases not matched to a gene. There are 14 residues in the CDR3. This CDR3 reads CASSVGTGGTEAFF. For the CDR3, the DNA is TGTGCCAGCAGTGTCGGGACAGGGGGGACTGAAGCTTTCTTT.

The chain is built from TRBV30 and TRBJ1-1; possible D gene TRBD1, 5 bases. The CDR3 contains 13 residues. Germline CDR1 reads GTSNPN; CDR2 reads SVGIG (reference sequence). With 5 bases removed from V and 3 bases from J, the gap between germline ends came to 13 bases. The chain's CDR3 is CAWARGYYTEAFF. DNA for the CDR3: TGTGCCTGGGCCCGGGGGTACTACACTGAAGCTTTCTTT. Looking up the rest from reference TRBV30 and TRBJ1-1 gives the full variable domain: SQTIHQWPATLVQPVGSPLSLECTVEGTSNPNLYWYRQAAGRGLQLLFYSVGIGQISSEVPQNLSASRPQDRQFILSSKKLLLSDSGFYLCAWARGYYTEAFFGQGTRLTVV.

The chain couples TRBV5-4 to TRBJ2-5, with 7 bases aligning to TRBD2. The V segment lost 0 bases and the J segment 4 bases; nucleotides outside the gene matches: 6. In germline, CDR1 is SGHNT, CDR2 YYREEE (reference sequence). The CDR3 totals 15 residues. This CDR3 is CASSLAAGEGETQYF. The CDR3 bases are TGTGCCAGCAGCTTGGCGGCGGGAGAAGGAGAGACCCAGTACTTC.

The chain couples TRBV11-3 to TRBJ2-7; 7 positions match TRBD1. The V gene's germline CDR1 is SGHNT and CDR2 YENEEA. Trimming took 6 bases from V and 3 from J; bases not matched to a gene: 5. The CDR3 length is 13 residues. Here the CDR3 reads CASRSGTDYEQYF. The DNA for the CDR3 is TGTGCCAGCAGATCCGGGACAGACTACGAGCAGTACTTC. The entire variable domain, with the rest obtained from reference TRBV11-3 and TRBJ2-7, is as follows: EAGVVQSPRYKIIEKKQPVAFWCNPISGHNTLYWYLQNLGQGPELLIRYENEEAVDDSQLPKDRFSAERLKGVDSTLKIQPAELGDSAVYLCASRSGTDYEQYFGPGTRLTVT.

This chain links TRBV30 with TRBJ2-3; 11 bases are shared with TRBD2. The CDR3 extends over 17 amino acids. Per the germline V gene, CDR1 is GTSNPN and CDR2 is SVGIG (reference sequence). Unmatched junction bases numbered 8, after V lost 2 bases and J lost 1 base. The CDR3 nucleotides read TGTGCCTGGAGTTTGCGGGGACTAGCGGAGGGCACAGATACGCAGTATTTT. Protein sequence: CAWSLRGLAEGTDTQYF.

This chain uses TRBV7-8 with TRBJ2-7, with TRBD2 matching 7 bases. CDR3 length equals 15 residues. The germline gives CDR1 SGHVS, CDR2 FQNEAQ. The junction had 7 bases not matched to a gene; V was cut back by 1 base and J by 4 bases. CDR3 sequence reads: CASSLGGGSSYEQYF. The CDR3 DNA reads TGTGCCAGCAGCTTAGGTGGCGGGAGTTCGTACGAGCAGTACTTC.

V and J are TRBV6-2 or TRBV6-3 and TRBJ2-1; 11 positions match TRBD2. The CDR3 is 16 amino acids. J lost 4 bases, V lost 6 bases, and 8 bases had no gene match. In germline, CDR1 is MNHEY, CDR2 SVGEGT. The CDR3 here is CASSPRLAGQYNEQFF. CDR3 nucleotides: TGTGCCAGCAGCCCAAGACTAGCGGGACAGTACAATGAGCAGTTCTTC.

This clone has only one observation. V is TRBV29-1 and J is TRBJ1-2; D gene unclear. This CDR3 contains 13 residues. V was cut by 8 bases and J by 4 bases, with 17 bases left in between. CDR1 is SQVTM, CDR2 ANQGSEA, per germline. As DNA, the CDR3 is TGCAGCCACGACACGGGGATCGGCTATGGCTACACCTTC. Protein product: CSHDTGIGYGYTF. The full variable domain, its missing parts supplied by reference TRBV29-1 and TRBJ1-2, is SAVISQKPSRDICQRGTSLTIQCQVDSQVTMMFWYRQQPGQSLTLIATANQGSEATYESGFVIDKFPISRPNLTFSTLTVSNMSPEDSSIYLCSHDTGIGYGYTFGSGTRLTVV.

The chain recombines TRBV5-1 with TRBJ2-1; 11 positions match TRBD2. The length of the CDR3 is 15 residues. Germline CDR1 reads SGHRS; CDR2 reads YFSETQ. Trimming at V came to 4 bases and at J to 5 bases, leaving 5 bases not matched to a gene. The CDR3 sequence is CASSLILAGDNEQFF. The DNA of the CDR3 is TGCGCCAGCAGCCTAATACTAGCGGGAGACAATGAGCAGTTCTTC.

The V call is TRBV5-4, the J call TRBJ2-7, with 7 bases identical to TRBD2. V gave up 4 bases and J gave up 0 bases; unmatched junction bases: 7. Germline values: CDR1 SGHNT, CDR2 YYREEE (reference sequence). CDR3 length: 15 residues. CDR3 nucleotides: TGTGCCAGCAGCAAAGGCGGCGGGAGCTCCTACGAGCAGTACTTC. Its translation: CASSKGGGSSYEQYF.

The chain is built from TRBV6-5 and TRBJ2-7; no clear D. Trimming pared 7 bases from V and 3 bases from J, leaving 7 bases between. The germline CDR1 and CDR2 sequences are MNHEY and SVGAGI. The CDR3 has 11 amino acids. The CDR3 spells CASITSYEQYF. Here the CDR3 DNA reads TGTGCCAGCATCACAAGCTACGAGCAGTACTTC.

The V gene is TRBV30, the J gene TRBJ2-7; the match to TRBD2 covers 8 bases. V shed 0 bases and J 11 bases; nucleotides not matched to a gene: 6. CDR1 is GTSNPN and CDR2 is SVGIG in the germline V gene (reference sequence). The length of the CDR3 is 12 residues. DNA for the CDR3: TGTGCCTGGAGTGTAAGCGGGGGAACGAAGTACTTC. Translated, it gives CAWSVSGGTKYF.

The rearrangement links TRBV5-6 to TRBJ2-5; D ambiguous. Germline V CDR1 and CDR2: SGHDT, YYEEEE. The CDR3 spans 16 residues. V was trimmed by 0 bases and J by 1 base, leaving 13 bases between them. The CDR3 loop is CASSLGMAASQETQYF. The CDR3 nucleotides are TGTGCCAGCAGCTTGGGTATGGCGGCCTCCCAAGAGACCCAGTACTTC. The full variable domain, completed using reference TRBV5-6 and TRBJ2-5, is DAGVTQSPTHLIKTRGQQVTLRCSPKSGHDTVSWYQQALGQGPQFIFQYYEEEERQRGNFPDRFSGHQFPNYSSELNVNALLLGDSALYLCASSLGMAASQETQYFGPGTRLLVL.